This T cell receptor beta chain was profiled in a study of CXCR3-negative and CXCR3-positive naive CD8 T cells. Study details: Each library held about 1.5 +/- 0.3 million TRB reads, 120 million to 150 million in total.

cDNA libraries for TRB were generated by 5' RACE incorporating UMI labels. For each CDR3 protein, TCRdb gives one entry from its re-call of the 5' RACE reads, without DNA. This sample's table has about 41,000 distinct CDR3 sequences. On this clonotype: Its antigen is as yet unknown.

The CDR3 is 13 amino acids. In germline, CDR1 is SGHTA, CDR2 FQGNSA. Sorting yielded triplicates of approximately 300,000 cells for each CD8+ T cell subset. Whole-study results and caveats: Fresh PBMCs went into most assays, and CXCR3 expression partly declined after cryopreservation. Memory cells showed distinct TRBV-TRBJ patterns, while the two naive subsets matched.

The clonotype originates from a human donor in good health. Some clones in this sample may be carry-over from other donors' samples. Sequencing was performed on naive CXCR3- CD8+ T cells from blood. Subset of the sample: CD45RO-CCR7+CD27+CD95- naive CD8+ T cells lacking CXCR3 (TNR3-). The chain couples TRBV7-2 to TRBJ2-7; no DNA is available, so the TRBD1 call from TCRdb remains unchecked. The CDR3 loop reads CASSTGRNYEQYF.